The source of this T cell receptor beta chain is a study of blood T cell repertoires in COVID-19. A few counts support this clone. The table came from immunoSEQ multiplex PCR; TCRdb's copy has only in-frame clones and leaves some out. The sample holds about 440,000 clones, 87% seen once. Across about two dozen US areas, participants ranged in age from roughly 18 to 95 years. The CDR3 extends over 14 amino acids. Trimming stripped 4 bases from V and 0 bases from J, with 9 bases between. From germline, CDR1 is SEHNR and CDR2 FQNEAQ (reference sequence). Sequencing input: PBMCs or T cells enriched from blood (not recorded which). The TCR was taken from a woman aged 18-35 years with acute COVID-19. The chain uses TRBV7-9 and TRBJ1-1, with D uncertain. The CDR3 sequence: CASSSNPMNTEAFF. The CDR3 DNA is TGTGCCAGCAGCTCTAATCCCATGAACACTGAAGCTTTCTTT.